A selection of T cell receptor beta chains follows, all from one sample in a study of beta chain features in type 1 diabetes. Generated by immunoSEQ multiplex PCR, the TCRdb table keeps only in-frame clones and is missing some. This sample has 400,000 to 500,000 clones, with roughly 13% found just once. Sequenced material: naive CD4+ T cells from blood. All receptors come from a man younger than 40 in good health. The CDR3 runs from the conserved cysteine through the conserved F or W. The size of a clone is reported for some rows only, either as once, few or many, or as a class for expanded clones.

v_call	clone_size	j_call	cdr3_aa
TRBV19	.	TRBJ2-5	CASGVGTQYF
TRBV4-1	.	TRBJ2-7	CASSQVHNRVGLGYEQYF
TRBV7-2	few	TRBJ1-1	CASRSNLNTEAFF
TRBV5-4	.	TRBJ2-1	CASSLASNWGSYNEQFF
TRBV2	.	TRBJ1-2	CASSEALAGGYTF
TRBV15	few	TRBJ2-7	CATSREGQGKYEQYF
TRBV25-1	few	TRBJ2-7	CASKTGTGFDEQYF
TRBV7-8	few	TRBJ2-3	CASSPDYGFDTQYF
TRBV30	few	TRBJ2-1	CAWNLGTSGSYNNEQFF
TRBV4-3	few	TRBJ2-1	CASSQVGLAGGLNEQFF
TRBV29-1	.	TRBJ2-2	CSVDGTQNTGELFF
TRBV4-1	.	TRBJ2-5	CASSLNLNQETQYF
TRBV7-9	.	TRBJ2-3	CASSLNAHTDTQYF
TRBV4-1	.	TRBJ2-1	CASSQVYLGNEQFF
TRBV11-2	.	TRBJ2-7	CASSLPENYEQYF
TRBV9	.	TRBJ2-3	CASSRAVNTQYF
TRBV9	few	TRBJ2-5	CASSVSPGGSPAETQYF
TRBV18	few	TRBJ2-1	CASSSLAGDYNEQFF
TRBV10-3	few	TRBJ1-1	CAISEGTANTEAFF
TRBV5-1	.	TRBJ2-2	CASSLDPNTGELFF
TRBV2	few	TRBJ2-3	CASRADRITDTQYF
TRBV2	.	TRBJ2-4	CASSVGGIQYF
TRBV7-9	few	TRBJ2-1	CASRLDRGRYNEQFF
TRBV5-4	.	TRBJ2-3	CASSLISPGTDTQYF
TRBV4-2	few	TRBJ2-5	CASSRAGLGETQYF
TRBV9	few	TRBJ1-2	CASSVSVSNYGYTF
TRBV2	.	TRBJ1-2	CASTAYLGQDYGYTF
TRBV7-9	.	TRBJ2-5	CASTQQGIQETQYF
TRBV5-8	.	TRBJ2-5	CASSLVSLQETQYF
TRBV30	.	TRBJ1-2	CAWSGRSKNYGYTF
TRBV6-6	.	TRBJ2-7	CASSQAGASYEQYF
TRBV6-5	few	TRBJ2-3	CASSLAVTDTQYF
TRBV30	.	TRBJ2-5	CAWSRVQETQYF
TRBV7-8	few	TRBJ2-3	CASSSPDGGYTDTQYF
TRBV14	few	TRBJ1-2	CASSRAPLNGYTF
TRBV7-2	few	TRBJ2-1	CASSLLGVPNEQFF
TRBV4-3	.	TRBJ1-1	CASSQESWGEAFF
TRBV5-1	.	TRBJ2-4	CASTSGTGVGKNIQYF
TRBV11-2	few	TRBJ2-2	CASSPLADPTGELFF
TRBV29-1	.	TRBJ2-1	CSVDRYNEQFF
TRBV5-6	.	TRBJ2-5	CASSLYGIHSETQYF
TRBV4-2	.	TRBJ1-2	CASSQSAIEANYGYTF
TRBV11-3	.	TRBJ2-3	CASSRNRDTQYF
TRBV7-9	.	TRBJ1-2	CASSLAGGTVVYGYTF
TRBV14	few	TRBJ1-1	CASSQSRNPTEAFF